This entry is about one TCR beta chain. Its specificity is unknown. The data are from a study of T cell repertoires and Cas9 in healthy adults. About the study: CD4 and CD8 compartments: SpCas9-reactive T cells profiled for potency, cytotoxicity, lineage.

Study observations and caveats: In vitro, SpCas9-reactive Tregs were reported to curb effector T cell proliferation and function.

TCRdb's table, derived via immunoSEQ multiplex PCR, lists solely in-frame clones and lacks some. The repertoire includes 20,000 to 25,000 clones, 90% of them detected once, and approximately 0.69% sits in the top ten. Germline V lookup: CDR1 SGDLS, CDR2 YYNGEE. This CDR3 region has 16 residues. The V and J ends lost 4 bases and 0 bases, in that order; junction bases with no gene match: 4. The source is a human donor in good health. The chain employs TRBV9 and TRBJ2-3; TRBD1 matches at 11 bases. Sequences were obtained from CD4+ effector T cells (CD127+, CD25-, CD137-, CD154-) from PBMCs; culture status not recorded. The CDR3 reads CASSPRDRGSTDTQYF. The CDR3 region has the DNA TGTGCCAGCAGCCCCCGGGACAGGGGGAGCACAGATACGCAGTATTTT.